The T cell receptor beta chain described here comes from a study of shared clonotypes between healthy human individuals. Study-level findings and limits: Investigators collected only blood, and repertoires in tissues likely differ. Several donors shared approximately 5% of their naive CD4 clonotypes.

Turning to this clone: Its antigen is not identified.

The V and J ends lost 0 bases and 3 bases respectively, with 2 bases between them. Germline V gene sequence: CDR1 SGHAT, CDR2 FQNNGV. The CDR3 runs 12 residues. Execution of the assay was at deep level. This table comes from immunoSEQ multiplex PCR, and its TCRdb copy is limited to in-frame clones, with some not included. There are 800,000 to 1,200,000 clones in the sample; around 78% occur only once, and more than 0.5% lies in the top ten. The TCR originated in a man younger than 30 in good health. Some clones in this sample may be carry-over from other donors' samples. The sample taken for sequencing was memory CD4+ T cells from PBMCs. Stated subset: CD45RA-negative fraction. This chain uses TRBV11-2 with TRBJ1-1; no clear D. CDR3 bases: TGTGCCAGCAGCTTAGATCACACTGAAGCTTTCTTT. Amino acids: CASSLDHTEAFF. Full variable domain (rest looked up from reference TRBV11-2 and TRBJ1-1): EAGVAQSPRYKIIEKRQSVAFWCNPISGHATLYWYQQILGQGPKLLIQFQNNGVVDDSQLPKDRFSAERLKGVDSTLKIQPAKLEDSAVYLCASSLDHTEAFFGQGTRLTVV.